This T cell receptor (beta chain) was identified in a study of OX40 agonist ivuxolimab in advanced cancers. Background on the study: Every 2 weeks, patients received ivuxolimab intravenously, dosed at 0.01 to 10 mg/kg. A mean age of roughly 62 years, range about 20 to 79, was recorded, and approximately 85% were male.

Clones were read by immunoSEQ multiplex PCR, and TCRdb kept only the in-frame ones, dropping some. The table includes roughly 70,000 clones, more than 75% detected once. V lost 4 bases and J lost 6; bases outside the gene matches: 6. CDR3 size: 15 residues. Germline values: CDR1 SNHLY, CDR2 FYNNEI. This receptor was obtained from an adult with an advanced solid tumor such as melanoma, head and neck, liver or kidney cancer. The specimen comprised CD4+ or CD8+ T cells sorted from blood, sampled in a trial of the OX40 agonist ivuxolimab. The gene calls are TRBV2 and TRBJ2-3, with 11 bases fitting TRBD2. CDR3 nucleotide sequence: TGTGCCAGCAGTGGCACTAGCGGGGGCCGGGATACGCAGTATTTT. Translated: CASSGTSGGRDTQYF.